These T cell receptor beta chains were read from a single sample in a study of cytomegalovirus exposure and HLA in healthy donors. Clones were sequenced by immunoSEQ multiplex PCR, and TCRdb holds only the in-frame ones, with some missing. The sample contains some 110,000 clones, nearly 75% of which appear only once. Sequencing used PBMCs. The origin of the receptors is a man aged 30-40 years in good health and CMV-seropositive. The CDR3 runs from the conserved cysteine through the conserved F or W. Fields, in order: clone size, V gene, J gene, CDR3 length, D gene, CDR3 protein, CDR3 DNA. D genes are given only for firm matches. The listing skips clone size in some rows; elsewhere it reads once, few, many or a size class.

once	TRBV27	TRBJ1-1	12	NA	CASNPGGPEAFF	TGTGCCAGCAACCCGGGGGGTCCTGAAGCTTTCTTT
NA	TRBV10-1	TRBJ2-7	15	NA	CASSPGTGGDHEQYF	TGCGCCAGCAGTCCAGGAACAGGAGGGGACCACGAGCAGTACTTC
NA	TRBV6-1	TRBJ2-7	13	TRBD1	CASSPTGPYEQYF	TGTGCCAGCAGTCCGACAGGGCCCTACGAGCAGTACTTC
NA	TRBV7-9	TRBJ1-2	15	NA	CASSPGATAPWGYTF	TGTGCCAGCAGCCCAGGGGCAACCGCTCCATGGGGCTACACCTTC
NA	TRBV2	TRBJ2-7	16	NA	CASSSGQSSLLGEQYF	TGTGCCAGCAGTTCAGGACAGTCCTCACTACTCGGCGAGCAGTACTTC
once	TRBV4-3	TRBJ2-7	13	NA	CASSQRAGDEQYF	TGCGCCAGCAGCCAAAGGGCAGGGGACGAGCAGTACTTC
NA	TRBV6-5	TRBJ2-1	14	NA	CASSLQGAYNEQFF	TGTGCCAGCAGTTTGCAGGGTGCCTACAATGAGCAGTTCTTC
NA	TRBV5-5	TRBJ2-5	15	TRBD2	CASSGRAGRQETQYF	TGTGCCAGCAGCGGGAGGGCGGGAAGACAAGAGACCCAGTACTTC
NA	TRBV5-1	TRBJ1-5	19	TRBD1	CASSLRYTGTGKGNQPQHF	TGCGCCAGCAGCTTGCGCTATACCGGGACAGGGAAGGGCAATCAGCCCCAGCATTTT
NA	TRBV6-5	TRBJ1-6	14	NA	CASSSGQINSPLHF	TGTGCCAGCAGTTCGGGTCAGATTAATTCACCCCTCCACTTT
once	TRBV7-2	TRBJ2-5	13	NA	CASSPRPGETQYF	TGTGCCAGCAGCCCGAGGCCTGGAGAGACCCAGTACTTC
once	TRBV27	TRBJ2-1	13	NA	CATGEKGLNEQFF	TGTGCCACCGGGGAAAAAGGACTCAATGAGCAGTTCTTC
NA	TRBV5-1	TRBJ2-5	16	NA	CASSLGQVSLRETQYF	TGCGCCAGCAGCTTGGGGCAGGTCAGTCTACGAGAGACCCAGTACTTC
NA	TRBV2	TRBJ2-7	14	NA	CASRGDTGKGEQYF	TGTGCCAGCAGGGGCGATACAGGGAAGGGCGAGCAGTACTTC
once	TRBV23-1	TRBJ1-1	21	TRBD1	CASSQPRLRQGKGLRIPEAFF	TGCGCCAGCAGTCAACCACGATTAAGACAGGGAAAGGGATTGAGAATACCTGAAGCTTTCTTT
NA	TRBV6-1	TRBJ1-3	14	TRBD1	CASGRTGAGNTIYF	TGTGCAAGCGGCCGGACAGGGGCTGGAAACACCATATATTTT
few	TRBV4-3	TRBJ1-1	14	TRBD1	CASSQVSGGTEAFF	TGCGCCAGCAGCCAAGTATCAGGGGGGACTGAAGCTTTCTTT
NA	TRBV9	TRBJ2-2	16	TRBD2	CASSRLAGGPGGELFF	TGTGCCAGCAGCAGACTAGCGGGGGGGCCGGGCGGGGAGCTGTTTTTT
NA	TRBV5-4	TRBJ1-2	14	TRBD1	CASSSGQLNYGYTF	TGTGCCAGCAGCTCGGGACAGCTAAACTATGGCTACACCTTC
NA	TRBV19	TRBJ2-3	15	TRBD1	CASSPGTGGADTQYF	TGTGCCAGTAGCCCCGGGACAGGGGGGGCAGATACGCAGTATTTT
once	TRBV10-3	TRBJ2-1	16	TRBD2	CATGTSGDPTYNEQFF	TGTGCCACCGGGACTAGCGGGGACCCTACCTACAATGAGCAGTTCTTC
NA	TRBV18	TRBJ1-2	15	NA	CASSPDSGVRNGYTF	TGTGCCAGCTCACCCGACAGCGGGGTGAGGAATGGCTACACCTTC